The clone carrying this T cell receptor beta chain occurred a few times. This entry comes from a study of blood T cell repertoires in COVID-19. On the study more broadly: Sources were T cells, B-cell-depleted T cells, or PBMCs; the material itself was cDNA or gDNA.

Trimming took 0 bases from V and 4 from J; bases not matched to a gene: 0. Per germline, CDR1 SGHRS and CDR2 YFSETQ. The CDR3 contains 15 residues. Original processing methods: Using reference gene primer amplification, nucleated cell counts were estimated. Clones were sequenced by immunoSEQ multiplex PCR, and TCRdb holds only the in-frame ones, with some missing. D and trimming were read from the DNA, whereas the V and J calls and clone size are those reported in that table. The sample lists roughly 120,000 clones, about 90% occurring once. The sequence was obtained from a woman aged 45-60 years with active or convalescent COVID-19. Sequenced material: peripheral blood. J is TRBJ2-3 and V is TRBV5-1; TRBD2 matches at 12 bases. CDR3: CASSLGLAGADTQYF. The CDR3 region has the DNA TGCGCCAGCAGCTTGGGACTAGCGGGAGCAGATACGCAGTATTTT.